This T cell receptor (beta chain) derives from a study of Ad26.COV2.S vaccination and SARS-CoV-2 variants. Profiled with immunoSEQ multiplex PCR; TCRdb holds only in-frame clones, not every one. The table has fewer than 300,000 clones, 70% to 90% seen once; the top ten hold around 3%. The treatment here: 15 to 20 received Ad26.COV2.S at low or high dose, single or two shots; several received placebo; per-sample allocation not given. Sampling was done on day 63 after the first vaccine or placebo injection. The CDR3 is 13 residues long. From germline, CDR1 is MNHEY and CDR2 SVGEGT. V lost 4 bases to trimming and J lost 3 bases, with 10 bases between them.

V gene TRBV6-2 or TRBV6-3 combines with J gene TRBJ2-7; D ambiguous. Sequencing was performed on peripheral blood, taken in a trial of Ad26.COV2.S vaccine versus placebo. The clonotype comes from a person aged 18-60 years who received the Ad26.COV2.S COVID-19 vaccine or a placebo. This chain's CDR3 is CASSSGRRYEQYF. CDR3 sequence (DNA): TGTGCCAGCAGTTCAGGCCGACGCTACGAGCAGTACTTC.